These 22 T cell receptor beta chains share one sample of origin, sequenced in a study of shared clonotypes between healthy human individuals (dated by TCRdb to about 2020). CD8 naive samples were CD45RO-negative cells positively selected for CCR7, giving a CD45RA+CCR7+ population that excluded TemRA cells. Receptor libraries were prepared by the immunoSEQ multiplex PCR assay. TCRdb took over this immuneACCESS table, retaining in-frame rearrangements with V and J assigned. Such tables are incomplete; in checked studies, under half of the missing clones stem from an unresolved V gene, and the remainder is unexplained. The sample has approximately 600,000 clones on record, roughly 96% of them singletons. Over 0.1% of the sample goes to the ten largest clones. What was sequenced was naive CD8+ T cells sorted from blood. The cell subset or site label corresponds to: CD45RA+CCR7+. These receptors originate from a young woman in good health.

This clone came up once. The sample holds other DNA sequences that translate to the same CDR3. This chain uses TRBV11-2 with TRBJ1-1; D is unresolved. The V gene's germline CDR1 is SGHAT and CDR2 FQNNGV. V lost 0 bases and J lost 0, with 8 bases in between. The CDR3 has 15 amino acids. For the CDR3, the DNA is TGTGCCAGCAGCTTAGATTCGCCTTTGAACACTGAAGCTTTCTTT. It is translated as CASSLDSPLNTEAFF.

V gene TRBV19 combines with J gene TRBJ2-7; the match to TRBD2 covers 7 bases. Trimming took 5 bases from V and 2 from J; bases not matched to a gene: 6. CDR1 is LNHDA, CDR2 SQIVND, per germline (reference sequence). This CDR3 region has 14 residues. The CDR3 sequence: CASSSLAVAYEQYF. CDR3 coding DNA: TGTGCCAGTAGTTCCCTAGCGGTAGCCTACGAGCAGTACTTC.

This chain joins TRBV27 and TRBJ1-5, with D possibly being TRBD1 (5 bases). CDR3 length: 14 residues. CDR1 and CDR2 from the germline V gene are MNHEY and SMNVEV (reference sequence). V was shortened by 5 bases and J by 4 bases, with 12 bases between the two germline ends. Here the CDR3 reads CASSPVRVNQPQHF. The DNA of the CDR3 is TGTGCCAGCAGTCCGGTCAGGGTTAATCAGCCCCAGCATTTT.

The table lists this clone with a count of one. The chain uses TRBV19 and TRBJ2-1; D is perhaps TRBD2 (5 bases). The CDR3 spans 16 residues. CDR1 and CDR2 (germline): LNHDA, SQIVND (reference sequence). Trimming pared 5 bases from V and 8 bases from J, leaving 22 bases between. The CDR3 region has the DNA TGTGCCAGTAGTTTGTCCCCGCTAGGGAGTTTCGATGAGCAGTTCTTC. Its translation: CASSLSPLGSFDEQFF.

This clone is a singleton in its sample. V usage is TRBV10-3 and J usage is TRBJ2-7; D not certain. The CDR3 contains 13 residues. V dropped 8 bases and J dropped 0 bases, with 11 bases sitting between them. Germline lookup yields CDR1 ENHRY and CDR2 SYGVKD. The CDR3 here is CAIGVGGSYEQYF. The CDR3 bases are TGTGCCATCGGGGTGGGCGGCTCCTACGAGCAGTACTTC.

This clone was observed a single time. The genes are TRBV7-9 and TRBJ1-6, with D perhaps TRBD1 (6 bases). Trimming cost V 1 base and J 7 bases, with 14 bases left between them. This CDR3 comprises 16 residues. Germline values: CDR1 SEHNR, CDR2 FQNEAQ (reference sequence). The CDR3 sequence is CASSLDWRQGNSPLHF. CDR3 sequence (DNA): TGTGCCAGCAGCTTAGATTGGAGGCAGGGGAATTCACCCCTCCACTTT. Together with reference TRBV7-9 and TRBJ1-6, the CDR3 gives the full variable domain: DTGVSQNPRHKITKRGQNVTFRCDPISEHNRLYWYRQTLGQGPEFLTYFQNEAQLEKSRLLSDRFSAERPKGSFSTLEIQRTEQGDSAMYLCASSLDWRQGNSPLHFGNGTRLTVT.

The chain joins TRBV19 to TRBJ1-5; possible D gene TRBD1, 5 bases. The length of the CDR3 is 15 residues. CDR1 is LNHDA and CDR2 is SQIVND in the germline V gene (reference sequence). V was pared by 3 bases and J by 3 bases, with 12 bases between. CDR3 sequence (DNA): TGTGCCAGTAGTATCGTGTCGGGGGACAATCAGCCCCAGCATTTT. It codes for CASSIVSGDNQPQHF.

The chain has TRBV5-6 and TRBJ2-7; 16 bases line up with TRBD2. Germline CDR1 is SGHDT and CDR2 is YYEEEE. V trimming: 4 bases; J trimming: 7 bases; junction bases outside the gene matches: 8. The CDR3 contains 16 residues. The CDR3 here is CASSDGTSGGDREQYF. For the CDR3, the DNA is TGTGCCAGCAGCGACGGGACTAGCGGGGGGGATCGAGAGCAGTACTTC.

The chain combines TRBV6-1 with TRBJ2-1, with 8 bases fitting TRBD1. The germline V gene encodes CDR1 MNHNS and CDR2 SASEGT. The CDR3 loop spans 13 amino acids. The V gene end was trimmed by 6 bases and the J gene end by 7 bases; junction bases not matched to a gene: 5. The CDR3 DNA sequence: TGTGCCAGCAGGGACAGGGCTCCGAATGAGCAGTTCTTC. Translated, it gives CASRDRAPNEQFF.

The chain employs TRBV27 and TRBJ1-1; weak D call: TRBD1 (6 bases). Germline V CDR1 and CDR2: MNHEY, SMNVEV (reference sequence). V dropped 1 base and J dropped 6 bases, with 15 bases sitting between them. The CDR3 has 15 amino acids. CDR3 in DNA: TGTGCCAGCAGTTTATTGGGCGGGTCAGGGGCTGAAGCTTTCTTT. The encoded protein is CASSLLGGSGAEAFF.

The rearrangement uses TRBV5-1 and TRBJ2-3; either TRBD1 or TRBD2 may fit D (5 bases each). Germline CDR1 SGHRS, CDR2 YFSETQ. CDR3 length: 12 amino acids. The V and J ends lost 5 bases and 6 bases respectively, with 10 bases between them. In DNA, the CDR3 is TGCGCCAGCAGGTGGGGGAAGGATACGCAGTATTTT. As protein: CASRWGKDTQYF.

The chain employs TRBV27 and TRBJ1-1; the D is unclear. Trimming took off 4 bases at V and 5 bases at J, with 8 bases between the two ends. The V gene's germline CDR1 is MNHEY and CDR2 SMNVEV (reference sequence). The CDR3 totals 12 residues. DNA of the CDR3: TGTGCCAGCAGTTCGACGGGGACTGAAGCTTTCTTT. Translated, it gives CASSSTGTEAFF.

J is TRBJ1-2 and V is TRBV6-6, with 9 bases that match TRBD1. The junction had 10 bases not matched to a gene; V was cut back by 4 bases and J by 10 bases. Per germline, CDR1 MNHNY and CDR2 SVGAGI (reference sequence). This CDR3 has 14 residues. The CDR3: CASSLEDRGFDYTF. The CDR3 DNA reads TGTGCCAGCAGTTTAGAAGACAGGGGGTTTGACTACACCTTC.

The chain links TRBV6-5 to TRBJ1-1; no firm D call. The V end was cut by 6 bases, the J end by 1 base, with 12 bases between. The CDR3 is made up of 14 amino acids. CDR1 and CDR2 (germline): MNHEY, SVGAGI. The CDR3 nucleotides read TGTGCCAGCAGAACACACCCTACGAACACTGAAGCTTTCTTT. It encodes CASRTHPTNTEAFF.

CDR3 residues: CASSLEAGNYEQYF. DNA for the CDR3: TGTGCCAGCAGCTTAGAGGCGGGGAACTACGAGCAGTACTTC. The rearrangement links TRBV9 to TRBJ2-7; D may be TRBD2 (6 bases). CDR1 is SGDLS and CDR2 is YYNGEE in the germline V gene. V shed 4 bases and J shed 3 bases, with 14 bases lying between them. This CDR3 contains 14 residues.

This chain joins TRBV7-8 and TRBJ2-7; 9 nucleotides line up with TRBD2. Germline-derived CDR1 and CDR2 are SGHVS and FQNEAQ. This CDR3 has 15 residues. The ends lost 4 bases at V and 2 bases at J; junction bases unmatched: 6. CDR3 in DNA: TGTGCCAGCAGCTCTTCGACTAGCGGAACCTACGAGCAGTACTTC. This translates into CASSSSTSGTYEQYF.

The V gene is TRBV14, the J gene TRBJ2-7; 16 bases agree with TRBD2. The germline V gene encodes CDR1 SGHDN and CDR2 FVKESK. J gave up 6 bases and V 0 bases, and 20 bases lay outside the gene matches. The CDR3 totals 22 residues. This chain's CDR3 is CASSQESISDGTSGRAASEQYF. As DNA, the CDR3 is TGTGCCAGCAGCCAAGAAAGTATCTCGGATGGGACTAGCGGGAGGGCCGCTTCCGAGCAGTACTTC.

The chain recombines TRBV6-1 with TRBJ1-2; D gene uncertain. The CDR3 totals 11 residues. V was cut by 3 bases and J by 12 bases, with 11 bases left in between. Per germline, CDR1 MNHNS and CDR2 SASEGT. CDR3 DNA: TGTGCCAGCAGTGAGACGCAGGCAAACACCTTC. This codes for CASSETQANTF.

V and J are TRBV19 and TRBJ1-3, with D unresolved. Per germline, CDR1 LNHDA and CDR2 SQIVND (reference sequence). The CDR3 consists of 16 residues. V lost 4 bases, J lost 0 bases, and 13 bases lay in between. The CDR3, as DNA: TGTGCCAGTAGTAGCCGTTATGAAAACTCTGGAAACACCATATATTTT. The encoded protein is CASSSRYENSGNTIYF.

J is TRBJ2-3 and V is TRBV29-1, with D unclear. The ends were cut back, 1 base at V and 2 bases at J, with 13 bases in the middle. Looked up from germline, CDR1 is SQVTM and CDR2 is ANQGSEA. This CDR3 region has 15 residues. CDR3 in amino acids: CSVEGISSYTDTQYF. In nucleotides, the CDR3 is TGCAGCGTTGAAGGGATCAGCAGCTACACAGATACGCAGTATTTT.

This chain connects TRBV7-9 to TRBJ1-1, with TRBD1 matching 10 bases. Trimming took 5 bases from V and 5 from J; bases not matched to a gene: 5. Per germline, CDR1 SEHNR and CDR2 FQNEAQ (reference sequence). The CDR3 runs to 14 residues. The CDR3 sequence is CASSPGTGVTEAFF. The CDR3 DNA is TGTGCCAGCAGCCCAGGGACAGGGGTAACTGAAGCTTTCTTT.

The CDR3 DNA sequence: TGTGCCAGCAGCCCGTCCGGGACAGGGCCTTTCACCGGGGAGCTGTTTTTT. Protein sequence: CASSPSGTGPFTGELFF. The chain links TRBV7-7 to TRBJ2-2, with 9 bases aligning to TRBD1. V trimming: 5 bases; J trimming: 4 bases; junction bases outside the gene matches: 11. CDR1 and CDR2 from the germline V gene are SSHAT and FNYEAQ (reference sequence). There are 17 residues in the CDR3. The full variable domain, with the rest looked up from reference TRBV7-7 and TRBJ2-2, is GAGVSQSPRYKVTKRGQDVTLRCDPISSHATLYWYQQALGQGPEFLTYFNYEAQPDKSGLPSDRFSAERPEGSISTLTIQRTEQRDSAMYRCASSPSGTGPFTGELFFGEGSRLTVL.